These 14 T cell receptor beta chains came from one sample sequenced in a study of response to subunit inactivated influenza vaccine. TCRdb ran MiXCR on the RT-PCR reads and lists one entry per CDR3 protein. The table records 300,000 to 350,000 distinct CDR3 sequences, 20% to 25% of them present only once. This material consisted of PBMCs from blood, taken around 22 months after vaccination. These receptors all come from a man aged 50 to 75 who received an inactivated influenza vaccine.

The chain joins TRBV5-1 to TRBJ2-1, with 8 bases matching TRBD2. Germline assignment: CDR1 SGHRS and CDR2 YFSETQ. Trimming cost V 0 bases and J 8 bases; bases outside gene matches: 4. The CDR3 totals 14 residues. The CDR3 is CASSLGLAFDEQFF. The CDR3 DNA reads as TGCGCCAGCAGCTTGGGACTAGCGTTTGATGAGCAGTTCTTC.

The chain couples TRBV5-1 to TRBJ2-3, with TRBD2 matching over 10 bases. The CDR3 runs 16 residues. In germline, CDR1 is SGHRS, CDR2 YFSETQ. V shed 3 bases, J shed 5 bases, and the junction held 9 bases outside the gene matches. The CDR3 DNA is TGCGCCAGCAGCTCGGGACTAGCGCACGTAGAAGATACGCAGTATTTT. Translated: CASSSGLAHVEDTQYF.

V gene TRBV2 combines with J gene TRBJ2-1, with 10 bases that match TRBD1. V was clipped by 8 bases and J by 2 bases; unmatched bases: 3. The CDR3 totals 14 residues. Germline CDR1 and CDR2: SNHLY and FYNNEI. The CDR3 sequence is CASSGQGAYNEQFF. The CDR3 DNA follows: TGTGCCAGCTCCGGACAGGGGGCCTACAATGAGCAGTTCTTC. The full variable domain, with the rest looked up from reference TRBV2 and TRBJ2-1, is EPEVTQTPSHQVTQMGQEVILRCVPISNHLYFYWYRQILGQKVEFLVSFYNNEISEKSEIFDDQFSVERPDGSNFTLKIRSTKLEDSAMYFCASSGQGAYNEQFFGPGTRLTVL.

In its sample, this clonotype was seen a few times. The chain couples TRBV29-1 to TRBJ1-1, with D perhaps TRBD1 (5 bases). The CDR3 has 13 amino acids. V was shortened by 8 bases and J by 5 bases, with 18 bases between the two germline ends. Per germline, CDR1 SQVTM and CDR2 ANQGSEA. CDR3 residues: CSLGPGRGTEAFF. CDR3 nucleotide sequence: TGCAGCCTAGGCCCGGGGCGAGGTACTGAAGCTTTCTTT.

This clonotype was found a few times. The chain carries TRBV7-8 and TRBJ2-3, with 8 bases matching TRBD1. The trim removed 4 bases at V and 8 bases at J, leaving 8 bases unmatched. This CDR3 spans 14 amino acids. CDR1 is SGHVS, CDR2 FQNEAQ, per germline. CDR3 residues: CASSSGGWMGTQYF. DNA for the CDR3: TGTGCCAGCAGCTCAGGGGGCTGGATGGGTACGCAGTATTTT.

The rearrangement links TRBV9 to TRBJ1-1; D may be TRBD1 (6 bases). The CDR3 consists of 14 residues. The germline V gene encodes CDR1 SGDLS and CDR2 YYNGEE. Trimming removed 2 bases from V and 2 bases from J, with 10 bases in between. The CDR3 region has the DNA TGTGCCAGCAGCGTGGGGGGGCCCAACACTGAAGCTTTCTTT. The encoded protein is CASSVGGPNTEAFF.

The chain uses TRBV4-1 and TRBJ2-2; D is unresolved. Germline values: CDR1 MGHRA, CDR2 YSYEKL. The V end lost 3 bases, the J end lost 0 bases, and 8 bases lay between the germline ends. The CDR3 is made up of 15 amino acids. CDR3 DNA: TGCGCCAGCAGCCAGGAACGGCCGAACACCGGGGAGCTGTTTTTT. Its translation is CASSQERPNTGELFF.

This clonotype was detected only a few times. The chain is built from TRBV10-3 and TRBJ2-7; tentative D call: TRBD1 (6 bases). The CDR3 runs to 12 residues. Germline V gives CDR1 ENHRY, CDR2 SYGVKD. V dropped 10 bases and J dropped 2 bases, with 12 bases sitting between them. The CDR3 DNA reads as TGTGCCACTAGACAGGATGCCTACGAGCAGTACTTC. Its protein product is CATRQDAYEQYF.

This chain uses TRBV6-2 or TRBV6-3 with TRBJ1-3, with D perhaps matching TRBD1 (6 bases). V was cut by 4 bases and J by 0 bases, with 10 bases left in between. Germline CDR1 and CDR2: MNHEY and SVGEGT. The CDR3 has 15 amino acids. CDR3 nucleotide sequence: TGTGCCAGCAGTTTTGGACAGCGCTCTGGAAACACCATATATTTT. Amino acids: CASSFGQRSGNTIYF.

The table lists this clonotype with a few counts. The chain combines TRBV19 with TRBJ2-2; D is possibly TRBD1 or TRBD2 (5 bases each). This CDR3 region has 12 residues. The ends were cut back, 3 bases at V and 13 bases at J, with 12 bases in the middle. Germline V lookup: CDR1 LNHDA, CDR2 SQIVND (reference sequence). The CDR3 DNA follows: TGTGCCAGTAGTATTTCCGGGGCTTCGCTGTTTTTT. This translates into CASSISGASLFF.

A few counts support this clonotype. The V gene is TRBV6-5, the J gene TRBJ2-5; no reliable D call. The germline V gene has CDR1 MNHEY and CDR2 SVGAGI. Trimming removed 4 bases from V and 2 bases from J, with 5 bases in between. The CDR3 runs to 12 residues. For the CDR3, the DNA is TGTGCCAGCAGTTCGGATCAAGAGACCCAGTACTTC. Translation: CASSSDQETQYF.

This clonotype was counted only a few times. The CDR3 protein is CASSQVLRNSGANVLTF. CDR3 DNA sequence: TGCGCCAGCAGCCAAGTACTACGGAACTCTGGGGCCAACGTCCTGACTTTC. V is TRBV4-1 and J is TRBJ2-6; D gene uncertain. Trimming stripped 1 base from V and 0 bases from J, with 10 bases between. This CDR3 comprises 17 residues. Germline V gives CDR1 MGHRA, CDR2 YSYEKL.

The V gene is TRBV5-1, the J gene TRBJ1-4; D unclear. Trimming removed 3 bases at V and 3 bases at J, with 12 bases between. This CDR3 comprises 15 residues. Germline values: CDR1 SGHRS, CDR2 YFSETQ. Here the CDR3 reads CASSSASSSNEKLFF. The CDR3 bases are TGCGCCAGCAGCTCAGCCAGTTCTTCTAATGAAAAACTGTTTTTT.

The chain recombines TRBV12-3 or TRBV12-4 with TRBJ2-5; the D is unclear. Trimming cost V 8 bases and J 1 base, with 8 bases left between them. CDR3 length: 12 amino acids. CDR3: CASGQAQETQYF. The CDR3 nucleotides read TGTGCCAGCGGGCAAGCCCAAGAGACCCAGTACTTC.